One sample yielded the 21 T cell receptor beta chains listed below, sequenced in a study of technical replicates of blood from a few donors. Produced via immunoSEQ multiplex PCR; TCRdb's table is partial and in-frame only. The sample contains over 75,000 clones, about 97% of which appear only once. Material for sequencing was T cells isolated from PBMCs. Receptor source: a human donor in good health.

The chain couples TRBV4-1 to TRBJ2-7; the match to TRBD1 covers 8 bases. V lost 4 bases and J lost 4; bases outside the gene matches: 18. Germline values: CDR1 MGHRA, CDR2 YSYEKL. The CDR3 is made up of 18 amino acids. In nucleotides, the CDR3 is TGCGCCAGCAGCCCAAACCAAAGGACAGGGCTACCCTTTTACGAGCAGTACTTC. It codes for CASSPNQRTGLPFYEQYF.

This chain joins TRBV9 and TRBJ2-3; perhaps TRBD2 as D (6 bases). This CDR3 has 16 amino acids. Germline CDR1 is SGDLS and CDR2 is YYNGEE. V lost 0 bases, J lost 7 bases, and 18 bases lay in between. The CDR3 coding sequence is TGTGCCAGCAGCGTAGGGGGGAGCGGGCTAAGCTATACGCAGTATTTT. Protein product: CASSVGGSGLSYTQYF.

The chain combines TRBV9 with TRBJ2-7, with TRBD2 matching 9 bases. The trim removed 0 bases at V and 3 bases at J, leaving 7 bases unmatched. The CDR3 spans 16 residues. Germline V gene data show CDR1 as SGDLS and CDR2 as YYNGEE. In DNA, the CDR3 is TGTGCCAGCAGCGTAGGCGCAGCGGGAGGTAGCTACGAGCAGTACTTC. The encoded protein is CASSVGAAGGSYEQYF.

In this sample, this clone turned up a few times. The gene calls are TRBV6-1 and TRBJ2-2; tentatively, D is TRBD1 (6 bases). The CDR3 is 14 residues long. Germline values: CDR1 MNHNS, CDR2 SASEGT. Trimming left V 5 bases short and J 4 bases short, with 11 bases between. This chain's CDR3 is CASSPLRGTGELFF. The CDR3 DNA follows: TGTGCCAGCAGTCCTCTCAGGGGCACCGGGGAGCTGTTTTTT.

This chain joins TRBV7-2 and TRBJ1-2; D gene uncertain. This CDR3 comprises 13 residues. CDR1 and CDR2 (germline): SGHTA, FQGNSA. The V end lost 2 bases, the J end lost 8 bases, and 12 bases lay between the germline ends. CDR3 nucleotides: TGTGCCAGCAGCTTAAGATGGGAGAGCGGCTACACCTTC. This sequence encodes CASSLRWESGYTF.

The rearrangement joins TRBV19 to TRBJ2-7; D is uncertain. The CDR3 consists of 13 residues. V was shortened by 0 bases and J by 4 bases, with 7 bases between the two germline ends. From germline, CDR1 is LNHDA and CDR2 SQIVND (reference sequence). For the CDR3, the DNA is TGTGCCAGTAGTATAGAGGTCGGGTACGAGCAGTACTTC. Its translation is CASSIEVGYEQYF.

The chain links TRBV5-1 to TRBJ2-1, with a tentative D call TRBD1 (6 bases). The CDR3 runs to 14 residues. Trimming took 3 bases from V and 7 from J, leaving 14 bases between them. Germline V lookup: CDR1 SGHRS, CDR2 YFSETQ. The DNA for the CDR3 is TGCGCCAGCAGCTCCCGACAGGAGTTTAATGAGCAGTTCTTC. Translation: CASSSRQEFNEQFF.

The rearrangement links TRBV7-9 to TRBJ2-7, with 14 bases fitting TRBD2. The germline gives CDR1 SEHNR, CDR2 FQNEAQ (reference sequence). V shed 7 bases and J 5 bases; nucleotides not matched to a gene: 4. The CDR3 extends over 14 amino acids. DNA for the CDR3: TGTGCCAGCACCGGGACTAGCGGGAGTAACGAGCAGTACTTC. Translated: CASTGTSGSNEQYF. The whole variable domain, filled in from reference TRBV7-9 and TRBJ2-7, reads DTGVSQNPRHKITKRGQNVTFRCDPISEHNRLYWYRQTLGQGPEFLTYFQNEAQLEKSRLLSDRFSAERPKGSFSTLEIQRTEQGDSAMYLCASTGTSGSNEQYFGPGTRLTVT.

The chain uses TRBV7-9 and TRBJ1-1; 7 bases agree with TRBD1. Germline V CDR1 and CDR2: SEHNR, FQNEAQ (reference sequence). Germline trimming cut 2 bases from V and 4 bases from J; bases unmatched to any gene: 7. This CDR3 region has 15 residues. Here the CDR3 DNA reads TGTGCCAGCAGCTTAAGGGACCAGGGGGTCACTGAAGCTTTCTTT. Its protein product is CASSLRDQGVTEAFF.

The chain carries TRBV28 and TRBJ2-2, with 7 bases fitting TRBD1. The CDR3 is 15 residues long. Germline V gene lookup returns CDR1 MDHEN and CDR2 SYDVKM. V was pared by 6 bases and J by 7 bases, with 11 bases of the junction left unmatched. CDR3 DNA sequence: TGTGCCAGCAGGCCCGACAGGGTCGCTGACGGGGAGCTGTTTTTT. Translated, it gives CASRPDRVADGELFF.

This rearrangement joins TRBV11-2 to TRBJ2-1; TRBD2 matches at 8 bases. Germline V CDR1 and CDR2: SGHAT, FQNNGV. V was pared by 3 bases and J by 5 bases, with 6 bases of the junction left unmatched. The CDR3 totals 15 residues. In DNA, the CDR3 is TGTGCCAGCAGCTTTCAGCGGGAGACAGACAATGAGCAGTTCTTC. It translates to CASSFQRETDNEQFF.

V gene TRBV29-1 combines with J gene TRBJ1-1; no reliable D call. Trimming took off 4 bases at V and 9 bases at J, with 9 bases between the two ends. From germline, CDR1 is SQVTM and CDR2 ANQGSEA. The CDR3 length is 10 residues. For the CDR3, the DNA is TGCAGCGTTGGGGAGGAGAAAGCTTTCTTT. Translated, it gives CSVGEEKAFF.

This clone has only one observation. This rearrangement joins TRBV11-3 to TRBJ2-7; D may be TRBD1 (6 bases). CDR1 and CDR2 from the germline V gene are SGHNT and YENEEA. V lost 2 bases and J 3 bases, leaving 8 bases between the germline ends. The CDR3 extends over 13 amino acids. The CDR3 sequence: CASSLTGNYEQYF. The DNA for the CDR3 is TGTGCCAGCAGCTTAACAGGGAACTACGAGCAGTACTTC.

This chain joins TRBV9 and TRBJ2-1; possible D gene TRBD2, 6 bases. In germline, CDR1 is SGDLS, CDR2 YYNGEE. V was trimmed by 2 bases and J by 4 bases, leaving 13 bases between them. The CDR3 has 15 residues. The CDR3 DNA reads as TGTGCCAGCAGCGTGGGTACTAGCAGGTACAATGAGCAGTTCTTC. Its translation: CASSVGTSRYNEQFF.

In this sample, this clone turned up once. V usage is TRBV19 and J usage is TRBJ1-5, with 9 positions matching TRBD1. Germline-derived CDR1 and CDR2 are LNHDA and SQIVND (reference sequence). The CDR3 loop spans 15 amino acids. J gave up 3 bases and V 5 bases, and 5 bases lay outside the gene matches. The CDR3 coding sequence is TGTGCCAGTAGTCAGGACAGGGGTACCAATCAGCCCCAGCATTTT. It translates to CASSQDRGTNQPQHF.

The genes are TRBV11-2 and TRBJ2-1; 12 positions agree with TRBD2. The CDR3 loop spans 17 amino acids. Germline-derived CDR1 and CDR2 are SGHAT and FQNNGV. The ends lost 4 bases at V and 3 bases at J; junction bases unmatched: 7. The CDR3 region is CASSSRLAGDHYNEQFF. CDR3 in DNA: TGTGCCAGCAGCTCAAGACTAGCGGGAGACCACTACAATGAGCAGTTCTTC. The full variable domain, in which reference TRBV11-2 and TRBJ2-1 provide the parts outside the CDR3, is EAGVAQSPRYKIIEKRQSVAFWCNPISGHATLYWYQQILGQGPKLLIQFQNNGVVDDSQLPKDRFSAERLKGVDSTLKIQPAKLEDSAVYLCASSSRLAGDHYNEQFFGPGTRLTVL.

V usage is TRBV6-1 and J usage is TRBJ1-5, with D unresolved. Germline CDR1 reads MNHNS; CDR2 reads SASEGT. V was cut by 1 base and J by 3 bases, with 10 bases left in between. The CDR3 loop spans 15 amino acids. The CDR3 DNA reads TGTGCCAGCAGTGAAGTAAGGAGACCCAATCAGCCCCAGCATTTT. Translation: CASSEVRRPNQPQHF.

The rearrangement joins TRBV28 to TRBJ2-6, with unresolved D. The CDR3 totals 18 residues. CDR1 and CDR2 from the germline V gene are MDHEN and SYDVKM. Trimming shortened V by 1 base and J by 0 bases, and 13 bases separated the two germline ends. The chain's CDR3 is CASSLFGLASSGANVLTF. DNA for the CDR3: TGTGCCAGCAGTTTATTTGGGCTCGCATCCTCTGGGGCCAACGTCCTGACTTTC.

J is TRBJ1-1 and V is TRBV5-5, with D possibly TRBD1 on 6 matching bases. The CDR3 runs 15 residues. Germline CDR1 is SGHKS and CDR2 is YYEKEE (reference sequence). V lost 2 bases, J lost 1 base, and 12 bases lay in between. This CDR3 reads CASSLTRDTNTEAFF. DNA for the CDR3: TGTGCCAGCAGCTTAACACGGGACACGAACACTGAAGCTTTCTTT.

The J gene is TRBJ2-7, the V gene TRBV7-8; 7 nucleotides match TRBD2. Trimming cost V 6 bases and J 2 bases; bases outside gene matches: 25. The CDR3 length is 20 residues. Germline V lookup: CDR1 SGHVS, CDR2 FQNEAQ. DNA for the CDR3: TGTGCCAGCAGATACGAATGGGATAGCGGGTCAGAGGGAATTCCCTACGAGCAGTACTTC. It translates to CASRYEWDSGSEGIPYEQYF.

This clone has a single count. This chain connects TRBV25-1 to TRBJ2-1; 8 bases agree with TRBD1. CDR3 length: 13 amino acids. V dropped 10 bases and J dropped 9; count of bases not matched to a gene: 11. From germline, CDR1 is MGHDK and CDR2 SYGVNS. The CDR3 protein is CAIPSQGAREQFF. The CDR3 region has the DNA TGTGCCATCCCTTCTCAGGGGGCACGTGAGCAGTTCTTC. Drawing the rest from reference TRBV25-1 and TRBJ2-1, the complete variable domain is EADIYQTPRYLVIGTGKKITLECSQTMGHDKMYWYQQDPGMELHLIHYSYGVNSTEKGDLSSESTVSRIRTEHFPLTLESARPSHTSQYLCAIPSQGAREQFFGPGTRLTVL.